These T cell receptor beta chains were read from a single sample in a study of blood T cell repertoires in COVID-19. Some clones are missing from TCRdb's copy, which holds only in-frame ones; the method was immunoSEQ multiplex PCR. In the table there are approximately 350,000 clones, 86% of which are singletons. Sequences were obtained from peripheral blood. The receptors originated from a woman aged 55-69 years with COVID-19, enrolled during active disease. CDR3s include the opening cysteine and the closing phenylalanine or tryptophan. D genes are given only for firm matches. Clone size is shown for a subset of rows, as once, few, many or a class of expanded clone.

.	15	TRBV9	TRBJ2-2	.	TGTGCCAGCAGCCGTTTCCCCCGTCTCACCGGGGAGCTGTTTTTT	CASSRFPRLTGELFF
.	13	TRBV4-1	TRBJ2-1	.	TGCGCCAGCTTCGACTCAGGGCGGGGTGAGCAGTTCTTC	CASFDSGRGEQFF
.	16	TRBV11-3	TRBJ1-6	.	TGTGCCAGCAGCTTAGCCCACGGGGCCTATAATTCACCCCTCCACTTT	CASSLAHGAYNSPLHF
.	15	TRBV18	TRBJ2-3	.	TGTGCCAGCTCACCGAGGGCCGAGGGCACAGATACGCAGTATTTT	CASSPRAEGTDTQYF
.	16	TRBV7-9	TRBJ1-1	TRBD1	TGTGCCAGCAGCTCGGACAGGACAGGGACCGACACTGAAGCTTTCTTT	CASSSDRTGTDTEAFF
.	12	TRBV10-3	TRBJ2-7	TRBD1	TGTGCCATCACTTCGGACAGGGAGGAGCAGTACTTC	CAITSDREEQYF
.	16	TRBV5-1	TRBJ2-5	.	TGCGCCAGCAGCTTGGATCAAGCGGGCTACCAAGAGACCCAGTACTTC	CASSLDQAGYQETQYF
.	16	TRBV7-9	TRBJ1-1	.	TGTGCCAGCAGCTTAAGTAGGCGGAGACCGAACACTGAAGCTTTCTTT	CASSLSRRRPNTEAFF
.	14	TRBV10-3	TRBJ2-2	TRBD2	TGTGCCATCAGTGTAAGAGCGGGGGACGGGGAGCTGTTTTTT	CAISVRAGDGELFF
.	13	TRBV4-2	TRBJ1-2	.	TGTGCCAGCAGCCAAACTATCATCCATGGCTACACCTTC	CASSQTIIHGYTF
.	12	TRBV7-2	TRBJ2-3	.	TGTGCCAGCAGCTTAGTCGAGGCCACGCAGTATTTT	CASSLVEATQYF
.	13	TRBV6-5	TRBJ1-1	.	TGTGCCAGCAGTTACGGAGGGGCTGGAGAAGCTTTCTTT	CASSYGGAGEAFF
.	16	TRBV7-2	TRBJ2-3	TRBD2	TGTGCCAGCAGCCAACTAGCGGGGGGAAGCACAGATACGCAGTATTTT	CASSQLAGGSTDTQYF
few	13	TRBV11-2	TRBJ2-5	TRBD1	TGTGCCAGCAGCGCGACAGGGGGGGAGACCCAGTACTTC	CASSATGGETQYF
.	16	TRBV5-1	TRBJ1-1	.	TGCGCCAGCAGCTTGGGTTCTGCGGGATACATCGTTGAAGCTTTCTTT	CASSLGSAGYIVEAFF
.	13	TRBV2	TRBJ2-1	.	TGTGCCAGCAGTGGTAGCGGTTTGGGGGAGCAGTTCTTC	CASSGSGLGEQFF
.	13	TRBV10-3	TRBJ2-7	TRBD1	TGTGCCATCCTTGGACAGGGGGACGACGAGCAGTACTTC	CAILGQGDDEQYF
.	17	TRBV7-6	TRBJ1-3	.	TGTGCCAGCAGCTTAGAACGGGGAGAGAAAGCTGGAAACACCATATATTTT	CASSLERGEKAGNTIYF
.	15	TRBV10-1	TRBJ1-2	TRBD1	TGCGCCAGCAGTGAAAGGGACAGTAATGGTCATGGCTACACCTTC	CASSERDSNGHGYTF
.	14	TRBV28	TRBJ1-2	TRBD1	TGTGCCAGCAGTTCTGCGACAGGGCTGTATGGCTACACCTTC	CASSSATGLYGYTF
.	14	TRBV5-1	TRBJ1-1	.	TGCGCCAGCAGCGCTAGGAACGGGGGGACTGAAGCTTTCTTT	CASSARNGGTEAFF
.	14	TRBV29-1	TRBJ1-2	TRBD1	TGCAGCGTCGGGACAGGGGGCACGATCGTTGGCTACACCTTC	CSVGTGGTIVGYTF
.	15	TRBV7-6	TRBJ1-1	.	TGTGCCAGCAGCTTAGACACCCCTCTGAACACTGAAGCTTTCTTT	CASSLDTPLNTEAFF
.	13	TRBV12-3/TRBV12-4	TRBJ1-2	.	TGTGCCAGCAGAACCATGGAGGTGGGTAGCTACACCTTC	CASRTMEVGSYTF
.	15	TRBV3-1/TRBV3-2	TRBJ2-2	TRBD2	TGTGCCAGCAGCCGGGCAGGGACTACCACCGGGGAGCTGTTTTTT	CASSRAGTTTGELFF
.	12	TRBV6-6	TRBJ2-1	.	TGTGCCAGCAGTTACGGAGGGAATGAGCAGTTCTTC	CASSYGGNEQFF